This T cell receptor beta chain was sequenced in a study of T cell responses to AZD1222 COVID-19 vaccine. The overall study: Combined were second doses at about 4 or about 12 weeks. Study-level findings and limits: Just six people given AZD1222 tested seropositive at baseline. Donors in the cohort were predominantly white British and more often female, and clonal diversity was possibly underestimated. There were vaccine-associated CD4 TCRs across spike, dominant at 160-218 and 743-854.

As concerns this clone: The antigen is unknown.

The V gene lost 6 bases and the J gene lost 0 bases, with 15 bases spanning the gap. This CDR3 spans 17 amino acids. The germline gives CDR1 MDHEN, CDR2 SYDVKM. Assay used: immunoSEQ multiplex PCR; TCRdb lists only in-frame clones, some missing. The data hold under 150,000 clones, with roughly 89% observed a single time. Sequences were derived from peripheral blood, sampled on day 0 of AZD1222 vaccination. This clonotype was sampled from an adult in good health. The chain couples TRBV28 to TRBJ1-6; possible D gene TRBD1, 5 bases. The CDR3 DNA sequence: TGTGCCAGCAGGCAACCGGGGACGAGCTCCTATAATTCACCCCTCCACTTT. Its translation: CASRQPGTSSYNSPLHF.